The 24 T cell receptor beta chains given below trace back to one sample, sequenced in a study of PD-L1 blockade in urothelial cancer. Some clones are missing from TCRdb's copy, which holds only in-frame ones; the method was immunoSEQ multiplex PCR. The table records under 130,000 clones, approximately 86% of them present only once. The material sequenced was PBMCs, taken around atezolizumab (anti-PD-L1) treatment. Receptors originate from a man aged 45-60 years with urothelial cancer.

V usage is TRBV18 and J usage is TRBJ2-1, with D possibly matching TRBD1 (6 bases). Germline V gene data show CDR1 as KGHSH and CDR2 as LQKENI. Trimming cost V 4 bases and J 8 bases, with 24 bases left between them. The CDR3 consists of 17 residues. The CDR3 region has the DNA TGTGCCAGCTCACATGTAGGGGGTTCGATCTCTGCGGATGAGCAGTTCTTC. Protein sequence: CASSHVGGSISADEQFF.

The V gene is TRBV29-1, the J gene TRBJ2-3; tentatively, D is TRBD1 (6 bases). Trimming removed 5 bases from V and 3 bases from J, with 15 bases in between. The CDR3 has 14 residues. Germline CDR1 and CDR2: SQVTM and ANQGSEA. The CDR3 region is CSVRRTERTDTQYF. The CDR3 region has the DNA TGCAGCGTTCGAAGGACAGAAAGAACAGATACGCAGTATTTT.

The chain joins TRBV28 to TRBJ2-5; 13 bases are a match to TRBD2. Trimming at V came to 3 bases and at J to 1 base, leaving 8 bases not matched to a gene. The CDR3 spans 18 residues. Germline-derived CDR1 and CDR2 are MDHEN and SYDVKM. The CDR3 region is CASSFLIGTSGTQETQYF. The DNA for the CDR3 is TGTGCCAGCAGTTTTCTCATCGGGACTAGCGGGACCCAAGAGACCCAGTACTTC.

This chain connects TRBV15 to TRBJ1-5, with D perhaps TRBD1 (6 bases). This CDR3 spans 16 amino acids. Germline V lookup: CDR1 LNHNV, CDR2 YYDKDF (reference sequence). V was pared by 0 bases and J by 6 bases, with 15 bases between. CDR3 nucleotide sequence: TGTGCCACCAGCAGAGACCGAACAGGGTCGAGTCAGCCCCAGCATTTT. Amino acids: CATSRDRTGSSQPQHF.

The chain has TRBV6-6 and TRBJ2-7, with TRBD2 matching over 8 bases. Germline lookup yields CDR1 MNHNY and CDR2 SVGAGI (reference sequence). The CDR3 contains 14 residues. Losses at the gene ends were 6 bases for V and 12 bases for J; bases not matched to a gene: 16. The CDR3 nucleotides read TGTGCCAGCAGGTCCGGGACTAGTCTTACAACGGCGTACTTC. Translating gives CASRSGTSLTTAYF.

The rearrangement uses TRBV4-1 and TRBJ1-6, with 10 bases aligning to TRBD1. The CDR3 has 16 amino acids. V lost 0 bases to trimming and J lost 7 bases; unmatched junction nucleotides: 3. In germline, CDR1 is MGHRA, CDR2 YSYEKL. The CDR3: CASSQETGGLNSPLHF. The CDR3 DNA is TGCGCCAGCAGCCAAGAGACAGGGGGCTTAAATTCACCCCTCCACTTT.

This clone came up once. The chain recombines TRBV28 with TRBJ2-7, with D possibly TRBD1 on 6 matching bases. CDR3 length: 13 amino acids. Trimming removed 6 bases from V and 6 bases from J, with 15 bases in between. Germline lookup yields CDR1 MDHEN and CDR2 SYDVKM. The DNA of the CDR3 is TGTGCCAGCAGGCTGCAGGGGAGATCCGAGCAGTACTTC. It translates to CASRLQGRSEQYF. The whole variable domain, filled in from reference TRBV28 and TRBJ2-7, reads DVKVTQSSRYLVKRTGEKVFLECVQDMDHENMFWYRQDPGLGLRLIYFSYDVKMKEKGDIPEGYSVSREKKERFSLILESASTNQTSMYLCASRLQGRSEQYFGPGTRLTVT.

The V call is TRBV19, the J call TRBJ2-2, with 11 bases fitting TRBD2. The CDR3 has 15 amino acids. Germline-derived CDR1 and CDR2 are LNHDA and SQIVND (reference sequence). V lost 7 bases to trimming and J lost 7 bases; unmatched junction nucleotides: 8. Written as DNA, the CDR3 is TGTGCCAGTACACCTCTGACTAGCGGGGTCGGGGAGCTGTTTTTT. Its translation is CASTPLTSGVGELFF.

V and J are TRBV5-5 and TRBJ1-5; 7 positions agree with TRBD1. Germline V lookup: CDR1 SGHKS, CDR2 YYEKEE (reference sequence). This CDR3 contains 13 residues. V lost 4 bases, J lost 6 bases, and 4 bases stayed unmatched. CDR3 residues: CASSRQGVQPQHF. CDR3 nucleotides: TGTGCCAGCAGCCGCCAGGGGGTTCAGCCCCAGCATTTT.

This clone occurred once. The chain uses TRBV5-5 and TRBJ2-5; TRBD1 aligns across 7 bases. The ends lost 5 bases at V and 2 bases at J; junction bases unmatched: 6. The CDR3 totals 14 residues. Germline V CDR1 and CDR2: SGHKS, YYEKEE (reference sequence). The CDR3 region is CASRLQGKQETQYF. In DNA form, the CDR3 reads TGTGCCAGCAGATTACAGGGGAAACAAGAGACCCAGTACTTC. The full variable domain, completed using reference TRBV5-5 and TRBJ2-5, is DAGVTQSPTHLIKTRGQQVTLRCSPISGHKSVSWYQQVLGQGPQFIFQYYEKEERGRGNFPDRFSARQFPNYSSELNVNALLLGDSALYLCASRLQGKQETQYFGPGTRLLVL.

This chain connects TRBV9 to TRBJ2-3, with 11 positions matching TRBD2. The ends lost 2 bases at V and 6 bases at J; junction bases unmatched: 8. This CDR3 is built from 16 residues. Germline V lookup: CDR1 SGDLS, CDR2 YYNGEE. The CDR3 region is CASSVGASGRMDTQYF. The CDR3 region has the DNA TGTGCCAGCAGCGTCGGGGCTAGCGGGAGGATGGATACGCAGTATTTT.

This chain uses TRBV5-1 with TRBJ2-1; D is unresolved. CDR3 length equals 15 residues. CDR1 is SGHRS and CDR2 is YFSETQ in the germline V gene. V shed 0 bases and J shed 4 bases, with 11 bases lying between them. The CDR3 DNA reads TGCGCCAGCAGCTTGGGGGCCGTGAGTTACAATGAGCAGTTCTTC. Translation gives CASSLGAVSYNEQFF. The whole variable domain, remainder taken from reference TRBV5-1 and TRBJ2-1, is KAGVTQTPRYLIKTRGQQVTLSCSPISGHRSVSWYQQTPGQGLQFLFEYFSETQRNKGNFPGRFSGRQFSNSRSEMNVSTLELGDSALYLCASSLGAVSYNEQFFGPGTRLTVL.

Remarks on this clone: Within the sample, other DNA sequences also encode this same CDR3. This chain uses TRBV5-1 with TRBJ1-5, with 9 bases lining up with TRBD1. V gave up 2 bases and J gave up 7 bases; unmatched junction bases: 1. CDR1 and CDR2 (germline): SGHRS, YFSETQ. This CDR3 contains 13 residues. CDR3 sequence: CASSFGQGQPQHF. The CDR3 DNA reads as TGCGCCAGCAGCTTCGGACAGGGGCAGCCCCAGCATTTT.

CDR3 loop: CASRLGTGNTGELFF. The CDR3 nucleotides read TGCGCCAGCAGGCTCGGGACAGGGAACACCGGGGAGCTGTTTTTT. J is TRBJ2-2 and V is TRBV5-1, with TRBD1 matching 8 bases. Germline CDR1 and CDR2: SGHRS and YFSETQ. This CDR3 spans 15 amino acids. J gave up 1 base and V 5 bases, and 4 bases lay outside the gene matches.

CDR3 sequence reads: CASSRDRQETQYF. CDR3 DNA: TGTGCCAGCTCCAGGGACAGACAAGAGACCCAGTACTTC. The chain has TRBV18 and TRBJ2-5; 7 bases fit TRBD1. The CDR3 is 13 residues long. Germline loops: CDR1 KGHSH, CDR2 LQKENI. V gave up 6 bases and J gave up 2 bases; unmatched junction bases: 3.

CDR3 in amino acids: CATSRSSGRGETQYF. CDR3 coding DNA: TGTGCCACCAGCAGAAGTAGCGGGAGGGGAGAGACCCAGTACTTC. The gene calls are TRBV15 and TRBJ2-5, with TRBD2 identical over 11 bases. This CDR3 comprises 15 residues. Losses at the gene ends were 2 bases for V and 4 bases for J; bases not matched to a gene: 3. Germline CDR1 LNHNV, CDR2 YYDKDF (reference sequence).

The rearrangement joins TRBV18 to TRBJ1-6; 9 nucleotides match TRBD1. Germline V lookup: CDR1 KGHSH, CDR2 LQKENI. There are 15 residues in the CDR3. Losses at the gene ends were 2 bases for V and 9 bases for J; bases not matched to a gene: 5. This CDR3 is CASSPDGQGSSPLHF. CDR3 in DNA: TGTGCCAGCTCACCAGATGGACAGGGGAGTTCACCCCTCCACTTT.

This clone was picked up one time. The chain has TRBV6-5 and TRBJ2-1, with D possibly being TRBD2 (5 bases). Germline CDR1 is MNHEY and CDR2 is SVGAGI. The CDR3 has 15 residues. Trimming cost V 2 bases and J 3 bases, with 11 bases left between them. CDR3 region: CASSYRSSGYNEQFF. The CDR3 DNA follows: TGTGCCAGCAGTTACAGGTCAAGCGGCTACAATGAGCAGTTCTTC.

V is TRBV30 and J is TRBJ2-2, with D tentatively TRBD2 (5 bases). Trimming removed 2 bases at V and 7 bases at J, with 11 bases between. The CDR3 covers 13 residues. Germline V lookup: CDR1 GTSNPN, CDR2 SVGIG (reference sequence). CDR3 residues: CAWSIIEGGELFF. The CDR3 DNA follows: TGTGCCTGGAGTATAATAGAGGGCGGGGAGCTGTTTTTT.

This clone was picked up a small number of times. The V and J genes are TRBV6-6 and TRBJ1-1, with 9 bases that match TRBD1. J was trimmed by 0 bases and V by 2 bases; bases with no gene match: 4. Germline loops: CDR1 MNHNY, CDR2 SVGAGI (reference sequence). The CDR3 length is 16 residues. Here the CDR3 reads CASSYHRGLMNTEAFF. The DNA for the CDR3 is TGTGCCAGCAGTTACCACAGGGGGCTTATGAACACTGAAGCTTTCTTT.

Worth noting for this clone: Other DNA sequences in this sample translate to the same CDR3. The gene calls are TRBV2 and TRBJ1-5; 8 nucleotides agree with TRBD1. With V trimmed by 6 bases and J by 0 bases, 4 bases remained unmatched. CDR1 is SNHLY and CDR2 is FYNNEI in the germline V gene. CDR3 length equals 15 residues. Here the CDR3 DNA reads TGTGCCAGCAGCGGGACAGGAGATAGCAATCAGCCCCAGCATTTT. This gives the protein CASSGTGDSNQPQHF.

CDR3 region: CASGLGQLYGYTF. DNA of the CDR3: TGTGCTAGTGGTTTGGGACAGCTATACGGCTACACCTTC. The chain carries TRBV12-5 and TRBJ1-2, with a tentative D call TRBD1 (5 bases). V lost 1 base, J lost 8 bases, and 11 bases lay in between. The CDR3 has 13 residues. Germline CDR1 reads LGHNT; CDR2 reads FRNRAP. The full variable domain, rest sourced from reference TRBV12-5 and TRBJ1-2, is DARVTQTPRHKVTEMGQEVTMRCQPILGHNTVFWYRQTMMQGLELLAYFRNRAPLDDSGMPKDRFSAEMPDATLATLKIQPSEPRDSAVYFCASGLGQLYGYTFGSGTRLTVV.

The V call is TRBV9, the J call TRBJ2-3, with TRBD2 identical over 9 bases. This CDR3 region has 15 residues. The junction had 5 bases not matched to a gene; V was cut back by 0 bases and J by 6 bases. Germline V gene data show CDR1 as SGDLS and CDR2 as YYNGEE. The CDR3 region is CASSVGAGGWDTQYF. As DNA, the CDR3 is TGTGCCAGCAGCGTAGGTGCGGGAGGGTGGGATACGCAGTATTTT.

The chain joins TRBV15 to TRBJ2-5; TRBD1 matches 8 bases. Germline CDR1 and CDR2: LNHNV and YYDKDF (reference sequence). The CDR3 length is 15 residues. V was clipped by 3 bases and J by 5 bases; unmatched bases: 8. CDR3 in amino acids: CATSSRTGKSETQYF. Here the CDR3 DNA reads TGTGCCACCAGCAGCAGGACAGGGAAGAGCGAGACCCAGTACTTC.